One T cell receptor (beta chain) is described in this entry. Authors' analysis steps: Amplification of reference gene primers was used by the study to estimate nucleated cell counts. Data came from immunoSEQ multiplex PCR; TCRdb stores just in-frame clones and leaves some out. The V and J calls and clone size come from that table; D and trimming were worked out from the DNA. The repertoire holds about 180,000 clones, with approximately 90% as singletons. The data are from a study of blood T cell repertoires in COVID-19. At the level of the study: Samples came from the United States, Italy and Spain, spanning acute and convalescent COVID-19. In each case, the material was cDNA or gDNA derived from T cells, B-cell-depleted T cells, or PBMCs.

Per germline, CDR1 MDHEN and CDR2 SYDVKM. The CDR3 consists of 13 residues. V lost 4 bases and J lost 5, with 8 bases in between. The sequence was obtained from a woman aged 25 to 45 with acute or convalescent COVID-19. The sample consisted of peripheral blood. The chain employs TRBV28 and TRBJ2-2; D gene ambiguous. CDR3 bases: TGTGCCAGCAGTTCCCCAGGAACCGGGGAGCTGTTTTTT. This sequence encodes CASSSPGTGELFF. Looking up the rest from reference TRBV28 and TRBJ2-2 gives the full variable domain: DVKVTQSSRYLVKRTGEKVFLECVQDMDHENMFWYRQDPGLGLRLIYFSYDVKMKEKGDIPEGYSVSREKKERFSLILESASTNQTSMYLCASSSPGTGELFFGEGSRLTVL.